These 17 T cell receptor beta chains came from one sample sequenced in a study of T cells expressing NK-cell markers. TCRdb reprocessed the 5' RACE reads and stores each CDR3 protein as one record, lacking DNA. Recorded here are 400,000 or so distinct CDR3 sequences; the top ten clones represent approximately 11%. Sequences were obtained from blood T cells: a sorted CD56 or NKG2C T cell subset, CD4+ or CD8+ T cells, or bulk PBMC T cells (not recorded which). The receptors come from a woman in her forties or fifties in good health.

The chain couples TRBV5-6 to TRBJ2-1; checking the TCRdb D call of TRBD2 is not possible without DNA. Germline V lookup: CDR1 SGHDT, CDR2 YYEEEE. The CDR3 extends over 16 amino acids. Here the CDR3 reads CASSLVGQGLYNEQFF.

The chain employs TRBV12-3 or TRBV12-4 and TRBJ2-1; TCRdb names TRBD2, which stays unverified in the absence of DNA. This CDR3 spans 12 amino acids. This CDR3 is CASRGTSVEQFF.

The rearrangement links TRBV29-1 to TRBJ1-2. The CDR3 loop spans 13 amino acids. The germline gives CDR1 SQVTM, CDR2 ANQGSEA. The CDR3 spells CSASQSTNYGYTF.

The chain joins TRBV12-3 or TRBV12-4 to TRBJ2-4; TCRdb's D call, TRBD2, is unchecked because there is no DNA. The CDR3 extends over 22 amino acids. This CDR3 reads CASSLYRRGLAGGTAAKNIQYF.

The J gene is TRBJ1-2, the V gene TRBV2. The germline V gene has CDR1 SNHLY and CDR2 FYNNEI. CDR3 length equals 15 residues. CDR3 sequence reads: CASRRPIASNYGYTF.

The CDR3: CASSQIQGTGELFF. The rearrangement links TRBV4-1 to TRBJ2-2; TCRdb picks TRBD1, but there is no DNA to check that call. Looked up from germline, CDR1 is MGHRA and CDR2 is YSYEKL. This CDR3 is built from 14 residues.

This chain joins TRBV10-3 and TRBJ2-5. This CDR3 is built from 11 residues. Germline CDR1 reads ENHRY; CDR2 reads SYGVKD. CDR3 loop: CAIRSTETQYF.

The chain has TRBV10-3 and TRBJ2-5; the TCRdb call, TRBD2, lacks DNA for checking. The CDR3 spans 15 residues. Per the germline V gene, CDR1 is ENHRY and CDR2 is SYGVKD. This CDR3 reads CAIRGSASGSETQYF.

The J gene is TRBJ1-5, the V gene TRBV6-1; TCRdb picks TRBD1, but there is no DNA to check that call. Per the germline V gene, CDR1 is MNHNS and CDR2 is SASEGT. CDR3 length equals 13 residues. The chain's CDR3 is CASSDKGPQPQHF.

The rearrangement joins TRBV11-1 to TRBJ2-1; checking the TCRdb D call of TRBD2 is not possible without DNA. The CDR3 has 18 residues. Germline V gene sequence: CDR1 SGHAT, CDR2 FQDESV (reference sequence). The CDR3 sequence is CASSFFPPGTSGGNEQFF.

The chain carries TRBV24-1 and TRBJ2-1; absent DNA, TCRdb's TRBD1 call cannot be checked. CDR1 and CDR2 from the germline V gene are KGHDR and SFDVKD. The CDR3 has 13 residues. The CDR3: CATSDSGTEEQFF.

This chain connects TRBV10-3 to TRBJ2-3; TCRdb lists TRBD2, though no DNA is available to test this call. Germline V gene lookup returns CDR1 ENHRY and CDR2 SYGVKD. This CDR3 has 17 residues. The CDR3 loop is CAIKGTPGLAGGEAQYF.

This chain uses TRBV12-3 or TRBV12-4 with TRBJ2-7; the D gene TCRdb calls, TRBD1, cannot be checked with no DNA. This CDR3 has 12 amino acids. This CDR3 is CASNRQGTEQYF.

This chain links TRBV7-8 with TRBJ2-3; absent DNA, TCRdb's TRBD2 call cannot be checked. The CDR3 loop spans 15 amino acids. Germline V CDR1 and CDR2: SGHVS, FQNEAQ. The CDR3 region is CASSPREDGTDTQYF.

The chain joins TRBV5-1 to TRBJ2-1. The CDR3 runs 14 residues. Germline lookup yields CDR1 SGHRS and CDR2 YFSETQ. The CDR3 region is CASRGGRTYNEQFF.

The chain recombines TRBV12-3 or TRBV12-4 with TRBJ2-2; the TCRdb call, TRBD2, lacks DNA for checking. The CDR3 covers 17 residues. The chain's CDR3 is CASSRQTGLAGIGELFF.

V gene TRBV20-1 combines with J gene TRBJ2-3; the TCRdb D gene call, TRBD2, has no DNA to confirm it. CDR3 size: 17 residues. Germline lookup yields CDR1 DFQATT and CDR2 SNEGSKA (reference sequence). This CDR3 reads CSARDVQGSVLHDTQYF.